The 16 T cell receptor beta chains presented below share a single source sample, sequenced in a study of T cell repertoires in cytomegalovirus infection. TCRdb recomputed calls from the reads with MiXCR, one row per CDR3 protein. The table records approximately 500,000 distinct CDR3 sequences, 33% of them present only once. For these receptors, no antigen is known. The sequencing used cultured PBMCs, collected from culture after CMV antigen stimulation. The source of these receptors is a human donor in good health (CMV status not recorded). Some clones in this sample may be carry-over from other donors' samples.

This clonotype was observed at least ten times. CDR3 coding DNA: TGTGCCAGCAGCTTAAAATGGGCTCCGAACACTGAAGCTTTCTTT. Residues: CASSLKWAPNTEAFF. This chain uses TRBV11-3 with TRBJ1-1; D is ambiguous. V gave up 2 bases and J gave up 1 base, with 11 bases separating them. Germline V lookup: CDR1 SGHNT, CDR2 YENEEA. There are 15 residues in the CDR3.

The V and J genes are TRBV20-1 and TRBJ1-3; TRBD1 agrees at 7 bases. The CDR3 runs 15 residues. Germline V gives CDR1 DFQATT, CDR2 SNEGSKA (reference sequence). Trimming took 4 bases from V and 4 from J; bases not matched to a gene: 10. The CDR3 DNA sequence: TGCAGTGCTACTCGGGACAGCGTCCTGGGAAACACCATATATTTT. Residues: CSATRDSVLGNTIYF.

The CDR3 here is CASSSPLAGADEQYF. CDR3 coding DNA: TGTGCCAGCAGCTCCCCACTAGCGGGAGCCGACGAGCAGTACTTC. The chain recombines TRBV7-9 with TRBJ2-7, with 11 bases aligning to TRBD2. V was clipped by 4 bases and J by 5 bases; unmatched bases: 7. This CDR3 region has 15 residues. CDR1 and CDR2 from the germline V gene are SEHNR and FQNEAQ (reference sequence).

This clonotype was counted many times. This sequence joins TRBV7-2 and TRBJ2-7; TRBD2 matches 14 bases. The CDR3 covers 18 residues. In germline, CDR1 is SGHTA, CDR2 FQGNSA. Trimming removed 5 bases from V and 6 bases from J; junction bases left unmatched: 15. As DNA, the CDR3 is TGTGCCAGCAGCCCATCTTGGGGGACTAGCGGGAGCCTCGGCGAGCAGTACTTC. Its translation: CASSPSWGTSGSLGEQYF. Full variable domain (remainder filled in from reference TRBV7-2 and TRBJ2-7): GAGVSQSPSNKVTEKGKDVELRCDPISGHTALYWYRQSLGQGLEFLIYFQGNSAPDKSGLPSDRFSAERTGGSVSTLTIQRTQQEDSAVYLCASSPSWGTSGSLGEQYFGPGTRLTVT.

The chain uses TRBV5-4 and TRBJ2-5, with no clear D. Per the germline V gene, CDR1 is SGHNT and CDR2 is YYREEE (reference sequence). The V and J ends lost 5 bases and 5 bases respectively, with 16 bases between them. The CDR3 spans 14 residues. The CDR3 spells CASRPWTARETQYF. DNA of the CDR3: TGTGCCAGCAGACCCTGGACGGCCCGTGAGACCCAGTACTTC. Filled out from reference TRBV5-4 and TRBJ2-5, the complete variable domain reads ETGVTQSPTHLIKTRGQQVTLRCSSQSGHNTVSWYQQALGQGPQFIFQYYREEENGRGNFPPRFSGLQFPNYSSELNVNALELDDSALYLCASRPWTARETQYFGPGTRLLVL.

The chain uses TRBV11-3 and TRBJ2-1, with D maybe TRBD1 (6 bases). This CDR3 comprises 13 residues. The germline V and J ends were trimmed by 0 bases and 10 bases, with 10 bases remaining between them. CDR1 SGHNT and CDR2 YENEEA come from the germline V gene. This CDR3 reads CASSLDHRGEQFF. CDR3 bases: TGTGCCAGCAGCTTAGATCATAGGGGGGAGCAGTTCTTC. The variable domain in full, with the rest retrieved from reference TRBV11-3 and TRBJ2-1, is EAGVVQSPRYKIIEKKQPVAFWCNPISGHNTLYWYLQNLGQGPELLIRYENEEAVDDSQLPKDRFSAERLKGVDSTLKIQPAELGDSAVYLCASSLDHRGEQFFGPGTRLTVL.

The chain has TRBV5-1 and TRBJ2-7; 7 nucleotides align to TRBD2. The CDR3 length is 14 residues. V dropped 2 bases and J dropped 0; count of bases not matched to a gene: 2. CDR1 SGHRS and CDR2 YFSETQ come from the germline V gene. The CDR3 reads CASSFGRTSYEQYF. The CDR3 DNA is TGCGCCAGCAGCTTCGGGAGGACCTCCTACGAGCAGTACTTC.

V is TRBV20-1 and J is TRBJ2-1, with D possibly TRBD2 on 5 matching bases. This CDR3 is built from 14 residues. V was clipped by 0 bases and J by 4 bases, with 10 bases between them. Germline V CDR1 and CDR2: DFQATT, SNEGSKA (reference sequence). This CDR3 reads CSAREEGGYNEQFF. The CDR3 coding sequence is TGCAGTGCTAGAGAAGAGGGCGGGTACAATGAGCAGTTCTTC.

This chain joins TRBV27 and TRBJ1-6; D perhaps matches TRBD1 (5 bases). The CDR3 spans 15 residues. The germline CDR1 and CDR2 sequences are MNHEY and SMNVEV (reference sequence). The V and J ends lost 5 bases and 10 bases respectively, with 18 bases between them. CDR3 in amino acids: CASSRGLGTESPLHF. In DNA form, the CDR3 reads TGTGCCAGCAGTCGGGGGTTAGGGACGGAGTCACCCCTCCACTTT.

A few counts support this clonotype. V is TRBV15 and J is TRBJ2-1; D may be TRBD1 (6 bases). The CDR3 has 14 residues. Germline CDR1 reads LNHNV; CDR2 reads YYDKDF (reference sequence). Trimming shortened V by 3 bases and J by 6 bases, and 12 bases separated the two germline ends. This chain's CDR3 is CATSRSGQSNEQFF. CDR3 nucleotide sequence: TGTGCCACCAGCAGGTCCGGACAGTCCAATGAGCAGTTCTTC. The full variable domain, with the rest looked up from reference TRBV15 and TRBJ2-1, is DAMVIQNPRYQVTQFGKPVTLSCSQTLNHNVMYWYQQKSSQAPKLLFHYYDKDFNNEADTPDNFQSRRPNTSFCFLDIRSPGLGDTAMYLCATSRSGQSNEQFFGPGTRLTVL.

V gene TRBV20-1 combines with J gene TRBJ2-2; a possible D gene is TRBD2 (6 bases). CDR1 DFQATT and CDR2 SNEGSKA come from the germline V gene (reference sequence). This CDR3 contains 12 residues. The V end was cut by 6 bases, the J end by 6 bases, with 11 bases between. DNA of the CDR3: TGCAGTGCCCCTAGGGAGGCCGGGGAGCTGTTTTTT. It is translated as CSAPREAGELFF.

The CDR3 nucleotides are TGCGCCAGCAGCCAAGGGGACTCCCTGGGGTGCGAGCAGTACGTC. Encoded protein: CASSQGDSLGCEQYV. The chain recombines TRBV4-1 with TRBJ2-7; tentatively, D is TRBD2 (6 bases). The CDR3 length is 15 residues. The V and J ends lost 1 base and 6 bases respectively, with 16 bases between them. The germline V gene encodes CDR1 MGHRA and CDR2 YSYEKL.

The rearrangement uses TRBV20-1 and TRBJ2-3; no firm D call. Germline CDR1 and CDR2: DFQATT and SNEGSKA (reference sequence). The CDR3 has 10 residues. The germline V and J ends were trimmed by 4 bases and 5 bases, with 4 bases remaining between them. CDR3 sequence reads: CSATLDTQYF. As DNA, the CDR3 is TGCAGTGCTACCTTAGATACGCAGTATTTT.

The chain links TRBV12-3 or TRBV12-4 to TRBJ2-3, with 13 bases that match TRBD2. The length of the CDR3 is 14 residues. Trimming took 11 bases from V and 3 from J; bases not matched to a gene: 5. CDR3 region: CAGGTSGNTDTQYF. CDR3 in DNA: TGTGCCGGCGGGACTAGCGGGAATACAGATACGCAGTATTTT.

This clonotype was seen more than once but under ten times. The CDR3, as DNA: TGTGCCAGCAGTGACTCCCCGAACACTGAAGCTTTCTTT. Translation gives CASSDSPNTEAFF. The gene calls are TRBV6-4 and TRBJ1-1; D ambiguous. The CDR3 length is 13 residues. V was shortened by 0 bases and J by 1 base, with 3 bases between the two germline ends. CDR1 is MRHNA, CDR2 SNTAGT, per germline.

The chain uses TRBV20-1 and TRBJ1-4, with D perhaps matching TRBD1 (5 bases). Germline V lookup: CDR1 DFQATT, CDR2 SNEGSKA (reference sequence). V dropped 6 bases and J dropped 8 bases, with 16 bases sitting between them. The CDR3 runs to 13 residues. The CDR3 loop is CSARQPLREKLFF. For the CDR3, the DNA is TGCAGTGCGAGACAGCCCCTAAGGGAAAAACTGTTTTTT.